The 23 T cell receptor beta chains below were found in one sample sequenced in a study of shared clonotypes between healthy human individuals. The table came from immunoSEQ multiplex PCR; TCRdb's copy has only in-frame clones and leaves some out. Among about 1.1 million clones listed, 70% to 80% were seen once. The sample consisted of memory CD4+ T cells from PBMCs. Noted subset: CD45RA-negative fraction. The receptors come from a man aged 18 to 29 in good health. Some clones in this sample may be carry-over from other donors' samples.

This clone was counted many times. The chain carries TRBV6-1 and TRBJ1-5, with TRBD1 matching over 8 bases. The CDR3 covers 21 residues. The junction had 18 bases not matched to a gene; V was cut back by 1 base and J by 1 base. Germline V gives CDR1 MNHNS, CDR2 SASEGT. The CDR3 protein is CASSEEGLGVSDRGSNQPQHF. DNA of the CDR3: TGTGCCAGCAGTGAAGAAGGGCTGGGGGTCAGTGACAGGGGCAGCAATCAGCCCCAGCATTTT.

This clone was picked up one time. V gene TRBV25-1 combines with J gene TRBJ2-4, with a tentative D call TRBD1 (5 bases). The V end lost 4 bases, the J end lost 0 bases, and 13 bases lay between the germline ends. The CDR3 spans 16 residues. The V gene's germline CDR1 is MGHDK and CDR2 SYGVNS. The CDR3 region has the DNA TGTGCCAGCAGTGCTCTAGGGGTACTAGCCAAAAACATTCAGTACTTC. Residues: CASSALGVLAKNIQYF.

This chain uses TRBV4-2 with TRBJ2-1; 11 positions agree with TRBD2. This CDR3 is built from 16 residues. CDR1 LGHNA and CDR2 YNFKEQ come from the germline V gene. The junction had 6 bases not matched to a gene; V was cut back by 1 base and J by 7 bases. The CDR3 protein is CASSQVAGGPQNEQFF. As DNA, the CDR3 is TGTGCCAGCAGCCAAGTAGCGGGAGGGCCTCAGAATGAGCAGTTCTTC.

The chain couples TRBV5-1 to TRBJ1-4, with TRBD1 matching over 8 bases. CDR1 and CDR2 (germline): SGHRS, YFSETQ. CDR3 size: 16 residues. V trimming: 4 bases; J trimming: 12 bases; junction bases outside the gene matches: 17. The CDR3 region has the DNA TGCGCCAGCAGCCTTTCTCTAGGACAGGGCCCCAGGGAACTGTTTTTT. This codes for CASSLSLGQGPRELFF.

The chain has TRBV11-2 and TRBJ2-7, with 9 bases that match TRBD2. The V gene's germline CDR1 is SGHAT and CDR2 FQNNGV. J lost 2 bases, V lost 5 bases, and 10 bases had no gene match. CDR3 length: 16 residues. CDR3 in amino acids: CASSPTLASGTYEQYF. DNA for the CDR3: TGTGCCAGCAGCCCCACGCTGGCTAGCGGGACCTACGAGCAGTACTTC.

V gene TRBV6-1 combines with J gene TRBJ2-1; 11 bases fit TRBD2. CDR1 MNHNS and CDR2 SASEGT come from the germline V gene. This CDR3 is 14 amino acids long. Trimming cost V 10 bases and J 0 bases; bases outside gene matches: 2. CDR3 nucleotide sequence: TGTGCCACGACTAGCGGGGACTCCTACAATGAGCAGTTCTTC. As protein: CATTSGDSYNEQFF.

In DNA, the CDR3 is TGTGCCAGCAGTTATGGGCCACTTTACAATGAGCAGTTCTTC. This translates into CASSYGPLYNEQFF. J is TRBJ2-1 and V is TRBV6-6, with D unresolved. Germline V gives CDR1 MNHNY, CDR2 SVGAGI (reference sequence). V was pared by 3 bases and J by 4 bases, with 10 bases between. CDR3 length: 14 amino acids.

This chain joins TRBV27 and TRBJ2-7; D remains unclear. The CDR3 spans 15 residues. Trimming took 2 bases from V and 2 from J, leaving 13 bases between them. From germline, CDR1 is MNHEY and CDR2 SMNVEV (reference sequence). CDR3 DNA sequence: TGTGCCAGCAGTTTACTTTCGCGACGGACCTACGAGCAGTACTTC. The encoded protein is CASSLLSRRTYEQYF.

The V gene is TRBV19, the J gene TRBJ1-2, with D uncertain. Germline V CDR1 and CDR2: LNHDA, SQIVND (reference sequence). CDR3 length: 13 residues. V was pared by 6 bases and J by 5 bases, with 13 bases between. The CDR3 nucleotides are TGTGCCAGTAGAGACCAAACGACTTATGGCTACACCTTC. Translation gives CASRDQTTYGYTF.

The chain employs TRBV7-6 and TRBJ2-7, with TRBD1 matching over 7 bases. The germline gives CDR1 SGHVS, CDR2 FNYEAQ. Unmatched junction bases numbered 9, after V lost 2 bases and J lost 5 bases. The CDR3 has 15 residues. CDR3 loop: CASSLFTGVGNEQYF. CDR3 bases: TGTGCCAGCAGCTTATTTACAGGGGTTGGCAACGAGCAGTACTTC. The variable domain in full, with the rest retrieved from reference TRBV7-6 and TRBJ2-7, is GAGVSQSPRYKVTKRGQDVALRCDPISGHVSLYWYRQALGQGPEFLTYFNYEAQQDKSGLPNDRFSAERPEGSISTLTIQRTEQRDSAMYRCASSLFTGVGNEQYFGPGTRLTVT.

The rearrangement uses TRBV30 and TRBJ1-5; 7 bases line up with TRBD1. The CDR3 consists of 14 residues. Germline V gives CDR1 GTSNPN, CDR2 SVGIG (reference sequence). Unmatched junction bases numbered 3, after V lost 1 base and J lost 3 bases. The CDR3 nucleotides are TGTGCCTGGAGTGCAGGGGGGCTCAATCAGCCCCAGCATTTT. This gives the protein CAWSAGGLNQPQHF.

V gene TRBV19 combines with J gene TRBJ2-7; D gene ambiguous. There are 13 residues in the CDR3. Germline CDR1 LNHDA, CDR2 SQIVND (reference sequence). Trimming left V 9 bases short and J 0 bases short, with 12 bases between. CDR3 loop: CASSYTFSYEQYF. CDR3 nucleotide sequence: TGTGCCAGCTCATACACTTTCTCCTACGAGCAGTACTTC. Combining the CDR3 with reference TRBV19 and TRBJ2-7 gives the whole variable domain DGGITQSPKYLFRKEGQNVTLSCEQNLNHDAMYWYRQDPGQGLRLIYYSQIVNDFQKGDIAEGYSVSREKKESFPLTVTSAQKNPTAFYLCASSYTFSYEQYFGPGTRLTVT.

CDR3 residues: CARSPDPDASTYEQYF. For the CDR3, the DNA is TGTGCCAGAAGCCCCGACCCGGACGCATCCACCTACGAGCAGTACTTC. The chain combines TRBV5-3 with TRBJ2-7; D is uncertain. TRBV5-3 is an ORF for which the function is uncertain. This CDR3 has 16 residues. The V end lost 4 bases, the J end lost 2 bases, and 19 bases lay between the germline ends.

The chain recombines TRBV5-4 with TRBJ2-5; D unresolved. The CDR3 runs to 15 residues. V lost 4 bases to trimming and J lost 2 bases, with 15 bases between them. CDR1 and CDR2 (germline): SGHNT, YYREEE (reference sequence). CDR3 residues: CASSLPLGGQETQYF. In DNA, the CDR3 is TGTGCCAGCAGCCTTCCCCTTGGCGGACAAGAGACCCAGTACTTC.

V gene TRBV6-1 combines with J gene TRBJ2-7; D is possibly TRBD2 (6 bases). Trimming removed 7 bases at V and 0 bases at J, with 16 bases between. This CDR3 is built from 15 residues. Germline CDR1 and CDR2: MNHNS and SASEGT. CDR3 coding DNA: TGTGCCAGCAAGTTAGCGGCCCTGAGCTCCTACGAGCAGTACTTC. As protein: CASKLAALSSYEQYF.

The rearrangement uses TRBV7-8 and TRBJ2-5; D could derive from TRBD1 or TRBD2 (6 bases each). CDR3 length: 16 residues. In germline, CDR1 is SGHVS, CDR2 FQNEAQ. Between the trimmed V and J ends, which lost 4 bases and 1 base, there was a span of 16 bases. The CDR3 loop reads CASSSMRRDTQETQYF. For the CDR3, the DNA is TGTGCCAGCAGCTCAATGCGGCGGGACACCCAAGAGACCCAGTACTTC.

This clone came up once. This chain links TRBV7-8 with TRBJ2-7, with TRBD1 as a possible D gene (5 bases). The length of the CDR3 is 15 residues. Deletions cut 1 base from V and 4 bases from J, with 14 bases between. Per the germline V gene, CDR1 is SGHVS and CDR2 is FQNEAQ. DNA for the CDR3: TGTGCCAGCAGCTTAGGGGGCAGGGTGGGTTACGAGCAGTACTTC. Translated: CASSLGGRVGYEQYF.

The rearrangement links TRBV28 to TRBJ1-4; D gene unclear. Germline loops: CDR1 MDHEN, CDR2 SYDVKM. This CDR3 is 12 amino acids long. The V gene lost 3 bases and the J gene lost 14 bases, with 13 bases spanning the gap. This chain's CDR3 is CASSLVVGSLFF. The CDR3 DNA reads as TGTGCCAGCAGTTTGGTTGTAGGGTCTCTGTTTTTT.

The chain carries TRBV11-2 and TRBJ1-2; 10 nucleotides line up with TRBD1. J was trimmed by 6 bases and V by 5 bases; bases with no gene match: 12. This CDR3 is built from 16 residues. Germline V gene data show CDR1 as SGHAT and CDR2 as FQNNGV. The DNA for the CDR3 is TGTGCCAGCAGCCCAATCATCCGGGACAGGGGCGATGGCTACACCTTC. Amino acids: CASSPIIRDRGDGYTF.

This clone was seen only a few times. The chain uses TRBV27 and TRBJ2-7, with D possibly matching TRBD2 (6 bases). Germline loops: CDR1 MNHEY, CDR2 SMNVEV (reference sequence). Trimming removed 8 bases from V and 4 bases from J, with 18 bases in between. This CDR3 comprises 14 residues. The CDR3 DNA follows: TGTGCCAGCCGCGGAGGGATCCCGAGTTACGAGCAGTACTTC. Amino acid sequence: CASRGGIPSYEQYF.

A word on this clone: A read error may produce the germline difference seen at one junction end. The chain joins TRBV28 to TRBJ2-7; possibly TRBD1 or TRBD2 for D (6 bases each). Germline-derived CDR1 and CDR2 are MDHEN and SYDVKM. The length of the CDR3 is 15 residues. CDR3 sequence: CASSSQRGKDYEQYF. CDR3 coding DNA: TGTGCCAGCAGCTCCCAGAGGGGGAAGGACTACGAACAGTACTTC.

The chain recombines TRBV6-6 with TRBJ1-1; 8 positions agree with TRBD1. Germline-derived CDR1 and CDR2 are MNHNY and SVGAGI (reference sequence). This CDR3 is built from 16 residues. J gave up 1 base and V 10 bases, and 14 bases lay outside the gene matches. The chain's CDR3 is CATRPYSGGENTEAFF. The CDR3 nucleotides are TGTGCCACCCGCCCCTACTCAGGGGGCGAGAACACTGAAGCTTTCTTT.

This clone showed up just once. V is TRBV6-5 and J is TRBJ1-4; 8 bases agree with TRBD1. V dropped 6 bases and J dropped 4; count of bases not matched to a gene: 4. Looked up from germline, CDR1 is MNHEY and CDR2 is SVGAGI. There are 14 residues in the CDR3. CDR3 region: CASSITGGNEKLFF. The CDR3 nucleotides are TGTGCCAGCAGCATTACAGGGGGTAATGAAAAACTGTTTTTT.